These 6 T cell receptor beta chains were sequenced from one sample in a study of cytomegalovirus exposure and HLA in healthy donors. Primers included in the PCR were 60 Vbeta and 13 Jbeta primers. Here immunoSEQ multiplex PCR was the method, and the copy in TCRdb shows in-frame clones only, minus some. This repertoire shows about 110,000 clones, roughly 74% found once; its top ten account for about 2.3%. Sequencing was performed on PBMCs. Every receptor here comes from a man between 40 and 49 years old in good health and CMV-seronegative.

This chain uses TRBV2 with TRBJ1-5; D unresolved. CDR3 length: 12 amino acids. Looked up from germline, CDR1 is SNHLY and CDR2 is FYNNEI. V was pared by 7 bases and J by 7 bases, with 11 bases between. CDR3: CASTPGRQPQHF. The CDR3 DNA reads as TGTGCCAGCACGCCAGGAAGACAGCCCCAGCATTTT.

This chain joins TRBV19 and TRBJ1-6; D may be TRBD1 (5 bases). The CDR3 extends over 17 amino acids. Germline-derived CDR1 and CDR2 are LNHDA and SQIVND (reference sequence). V gave up 5 bases and J gave up 1 base, with 15 bases separating them. DNA for the CDR3: TGTGCCAGTAGTGCGGGGACCCCGAGTTCCTATAATTCACCCCTCCACTTT. Protein product: CASSAGTPSSYNSPLHF.

The chain combines TRBV7-6 with TRBJ2-7; a possible D gene is TRBD1 (6 bases). CDR1 and CDR2 (germline): SGHVS, FNYEAQ. The CDR3 extends over 14 amino acids. The V and J ends lost 2 bases and 4 bases respectively, with 12 bases between them. For the CDR3, the DNA is TGTGCCAGCAGCTTACAGCCAGGGGTATACGAGCAGTACTTC. It is translated as CASSLQPGVYEQYF.

CDR3 nucleotides: TGTGCCAGCAGCAGAGGACAGGGGCTCACCGGGGAGCTGTTTTTT. Translating it yields CASSRGQGLTGELFF. The rearrangement links TRBV7-9 to TRBJ2-2, with 9 bases identical to TRBD1. The CDR3 length is 15 residues. The germline CDR1 and CDR2 sequences are SEHNR and FQNEAQ (reference sequence). V shed 5 bases, J shed 4 bases, and the junction held 5 bases outside the gene matches.

The J gene is TRBJ2-1, the V gene TRBV27, with TRBD1 matching 8 bases. The CDR3 has 15 residues. V lost 2 bases, J lost 4 bases, and 4 bases stayed unmatched. Germline CDR1 reads MNHEY; CDR2 reads SMNVEV (reference sequence). The CDR3 DNA reads TGTGCCAGCAGTTTAGGCAGGGGGCGGTACAATGAGCAGTTCTTC. This sequence encodes CASSLGRGRYNEQFF.

V and J are TRBV11-1 and TRBJ1-1, with TRBD1 identical over 7 bases. This CDR3 spans 13 amino acids. Germline CDR1 SGHAT, CDR2 FQDESV (reference sequence). With V trimmed by 5 bases and J by 5 bases, 5 bases remained unmatched. This CDR3 reads CASSPRGRTEAFF. The CDR3 DNA is TGTGCCAGCAGCCCTAGGGGGCGAACTGAAGCTTTCTTT.